The 14 T cell receptor beta chains below all came from one sample that was sequenced in a study of blood T cell repertoires in COVID-19. Assay: immunoSEQ multiplex PCR; the TCRdb copy retains only in-frame clones and omits some. This sample has some 87,000 clones; approximately 87% occur once, and the top ten carry about a sixth. Sequencing used peripheral blood. All receptors derive from a human donor in a cohort sampled during active COVID-19.

V is TRBV19 and J is TRBJ2-2; D gene unclear. V dropped 5 bases and J dropped 7 bases, with 17 bases sitting between them. The germline V gene encodes CDR1 LNHDA and CDR2 SQIVND (reference sequence). The CDR3 is 15 residues long. CDR3 protein: CASSYSITIGGELFF. The DNA for the CDR3 is TGTGCCAGTAGTTACTCTATAACTATTGGCGGGGAGCTGTTTTTT.

The chain carries TRBV4-1 and TRBJ2-1, with D possibly being TRBD1 (6 bases). The V gene's germline CDR1 is MGHRA and CDR2 YSYEKL. This CDR3 comprises 13 residues. Trimming removed 4 bases from V and 8 bases from J, with 12 bases in between. The chain's CDR3 is CASSLHRVDEQFF. CDR3 nucleotides: TGCGCCAGCAGCCTCCACAGGGTGGATGAGCAGTTCTTC.

This chain links TRBV30 with TRBJ1-6; 11 bases match TRBD1. This CDR3 has 14 amino acids. Germline assignment: CDR1 GTSNPN and CDR2 SVGIG (reference sequence). The J segment lost 9 bases and the V segment lost 5 bases, leaving 6 bases of the junction unmatched. The CDR3 spells CAWGTGQGGSPLHF. In nucleotides, the CDR3 is TGTGCCTGGGGAACGGGACAGGGGGGTTCACCCCTCCACTTT.

This clone was detected only once. V usage is TRBV5-1 and J usage is TRBJ2-5, with TRBD2 identical over 11 bases. The length of the CDR3 is 14 residues. V lost 2 bases and J lost 5; bases outside the gene matches: 2. Germline V gene sequence: CDR1 SGHRS, CDR2 YFSETQ. In DNA form, the CDR3 reads TGCGCCAGCAGCTTTACTAGCGGGGGTGAGACCCAGTACTTC. The encoded protein is CASSFTSGGETQYF.

This CDR3 reads CASSPEIASYNEQFF. The DNA of the CDR3 is TGTGCCAGCAGCCCCGAGATTGCCTCCTACAATGAGCAGTTCTTC. The chain uses TRBV4-2 and TRBJ2-1; D is unresolved. Germline V gene data show CDR1 as LGHNA and CDR2 as YNFKEQ. There are 15 residues in the CDR3. Trimming stripped 4 bases from V and 0 bases from J, with 10 bases between.

This clone was counted once. The chain employs TRBV5-6 and TRBJ2-1; TRBD2 agrees at 13 bases. V shed 0 bases, J shed 7 bases, and the junction held 7 bases outside the gene matches. Per germline, CDR1 SGHDT and CDR2 YYEEEE. The CDR3 spans 17 residues. In DNA form, the CDR3 reads TGTGCCAGCAGCTTGGCACGACTAGCGGGGGGTGGAAATGAGCAGTTCTTC. It encodes CASSLARLAGGGNEQFF. The full variable domain, with the rest looked up from reference TRBV5-6 and TRBJ2-1, is DAGVTQSPTHLIKTRGQQVTLRCSPKSGHDTVSWYQQALGQGPQFIFQYYEEEERQRGNFPDRFSGHQFPNYSSELNVNALLLGDSALYLCASSLARLAGGGNEQFFGPGTRLTVL.

The gene calls are TRBV4-1 and TRBJ1-2; the D is unclear. This CDR3 spans 13 amino acids. Trimming pared 1 base from V and 5 bases from J, leaving 8 bases between. Per the germline V gene, CDR1 is MGHRA and CDR2 is YSYEKL. CDR3 sequence: CASSQGEVYGYTF. CDR3 DNA sequence: TGCGCCAGCAGCCAAGGAGAGGTTTATGGCTACACCTTC.

This clone turned up a few times. This chain links TRBV5-4 with TRBJ1-6; the D is unclear. CDR3 length: 14 residues. V lost 1 base and J lost 7, with 9 bases in between. Germline lookup yields CDR1 SGHNT and CDR2 YYREEE (reference sequence). CDR3 sequence reads: CASSLRGLNSPLHF. The DNA for the CDR3 is TGTGCCAGCAGCTTGAGAGGGCTCAATTCACCCCTCCACTTT.

This chain connects TRBV5-8 to TRBJ1-3; TRBD1 matches at 10 bases. The V segment lost 3 bases and the J segment 2 bases; nucleotides outside the gene matches: 5. Germline CDR1 is SGHTS and CDR2 is YDEGEE. This CDR3 is built from 16 residues. The CDR3 bases are TGTGCCAGCAGCTGGCGACAGGGGGCACCTGGAAACACCATATATTTT. This encodes CASSWRQGAPGNTIYF.

This clone was counted once. V and J are TRBV6-5 and TRBJ2-1, with a possible D match to TRBD2 (6 bases). V lost 5 bases and J 3 bases, leaving 11 bases between the germline ends. The CDR3 is 14 amino acids. The germline CDR1 and CDR2 sequences are MNHEY and SVGAGI. In nucleotides, the CDR3 is TGTGCCAGCAGTCCTGCCGGGGGCTACAATGAGCAGTTCTTC. This translates into CASSPAGGYNEQFF.

This sequence joins TRBV5-1 and TRBJ2-7, with 12 bases matching TRBD1. Losses at the gene ends were 7 bases for V and 4 bases for J; bases not matched to a gene: 12. CDR3 length: 16 amino acids. CDR1 SGHRS and CDR2 YFSETQ come from the germline V gene. CDR3 bases: TGCGCCAGCGCCCCGGGACAGGGGGCCTTATATTACGAGCAGTACTTC. It translates to CASAPGQGALYYEQYF.

CDR3 region: CASSSSPNDGLHGYTF. CDR3 coding DNA: TGTGCCAGCAGTTCATCTCCCAACGACGGACTTCATGGCTACACCTTC. The genes are TRBV6-5 and TRBJ1-2, with D unresolved. The CDR3 has 16 amino acids. The germline V gene has CDR1 MNHEY and CDR2 SVGAGI. V lost 4 bases and J lost 6, with 21 bases in between.

J is TRBJ2-5 and V is TRBV19; 7 bases are a match to TRBD2. The V gene's germline CDR1 is LNHDA and CDR2 SQIVND (reference sequence). The CDR3 consists of 15 residues. V trimming: 3 bases; J trimming: 6 bases; junction bases outside the gene matches: 10. The CDR3 DNA is TGTGCCAGTAGTATGCTCCCCGGGGGAGGGAAGACCCAGTACTTC. Its protein is CASSMLPGGGKTQYF.

The chain has TRBV4-2 and TRBJ2-3; 8 nucleotides align to TRBD2. Trimming took 1 base from V and 2 from J; bases not matched to a gene: 8. The CDR3 sequence is 17 residues long. CDR1 LGHNA and CDR2 YNFKEQ come from the germline V gene. The CDR3 reads CASSQAPGGGNTDTQYF. The CDR3 coding sequence is TGTGCCAGCAGCCAAGCCCCGGGCGGGGGGAACACAGATACGCAGTATTTT.